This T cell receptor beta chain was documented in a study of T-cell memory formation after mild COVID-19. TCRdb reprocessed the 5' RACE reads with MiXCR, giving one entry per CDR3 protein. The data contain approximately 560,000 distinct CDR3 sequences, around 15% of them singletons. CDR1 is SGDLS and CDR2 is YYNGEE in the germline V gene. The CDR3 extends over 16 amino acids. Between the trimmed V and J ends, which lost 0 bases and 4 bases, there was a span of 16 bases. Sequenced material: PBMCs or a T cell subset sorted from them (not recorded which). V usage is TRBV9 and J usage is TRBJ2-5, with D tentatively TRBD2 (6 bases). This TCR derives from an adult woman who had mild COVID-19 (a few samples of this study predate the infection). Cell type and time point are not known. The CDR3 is CASSVGATRYSETQYF. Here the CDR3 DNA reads TGTGCCAGCAGCGTAGGGGCGACTAGATATTCAGAGACCCAGTACTTC.